This passage covers 7 T cell receptor beta chains from one sample sequenced in a study of shared T cell receptors in the human thymus. The protocol was immunoSEQ multiplex PCR, while the TCRdb copy is restricted to in-frame clones and leaves out a portion. The repertoire holds some 720,000 clones, with roughly 90% as singletons. Another study also made use of these data, one on human thymus T cells.

The sample taken for sequencing was thymocytes. These receptors were collected from a boy younger than two with a congenital heart defect.

Points on this clone: Other DNA sequences in this sample translate to the same CDR3. This chain connects TRBV20-1 to TRBJ2-3, with D uncertain. The CDR3 loop spans 10 amino acids. Trimming took 3 bases from V and 5 from J, leaving 3 bases between them. The germline CDR1 and CDR2 sequences are DFQATT and SNEGSKA (reference sequence). The DNA for the CDR3 is TGCAGTGCTAGTCTAGATACGCAGTATTTT. It specifies CSASLDTQYF.

The rearrangement joins TRBV28 to TRBJ2-7; tentative D call: TRBD2 (5 bases). In germline, CDR1 is MDHEN, CDR2 SYDVKM. Trimming pared 5 bases from V and 0 bases from J, leaving 17 bases between. The CDR3 totals 16 residues. CDR3 protein: CASSPRYPGNSYEQYF. Here the CDR3 DNA reads TGTGCCAGCAGTCCCCGATATCCGGGGAACTCCTACGAGCAGTACTTC.

CDR3: CRGRGGQGALERETQYF. As DNA, the CDR3 is TGCAGGGGTCGAGGGGGACAGGGGGCATTGGAGAGAGAGACCCAGTACTTC. The chain recombines TRBV29-1 with TRBJ2-5; TRBD1 agrees at 12 bases. This CDR3 is built from 17 residues. The V gene's germline CDR1 is SQVTM and CDR2 ANQGSEA.

The gene calls are TRBV6-6 and TRBJ2-7; 12 bases align to TRBD2. The CDR3 sequence is 15 residues long. Trimming cost V 6 bases and J 5 bases; bases outside gene matches: 8. Germline V gives CDR1 MNHNY, CDR2 SVGAGI (reference sequence). CDR3 amino acids: CASSNERTSGDEQYF. DNA for the CDR3: TGTGCCAGCAGCAACGAAAGGACTAGCGGGGACGAGCAGTACTTC.

The chain combines TRBV4-2 with TRBJ2-1, with D perhaps TRBD2 (5 bases). This CDR3 region has 20 residues. The V gene lost 0 bases and the J gene lost 7 bases, with 28 bases spanning the gap. The germline V gene encodes CDR1 LGHNA and CDR2 YNFKEQ. In nucleotides, the CDR3 is TGTGCCAGCAGCCAAGATCCCCTGGCCCTTAGGGCTAGCTCGGATAATGAGCAGTTCTTC. Amino acid sequence: CASSQDPLALRASSDNEQFF.

The table lists this clone with a few counts. The V and J genes are TRBV4-3 and TRBJ1-3; tentative D call: TRBD1 (5 bases). The CDR3 extends over 18 amino acids. CDR1 and CDR2 from the germline V gene are LGHNA and YSLEER. Deletions cut 5 bases from V and 0 bases from J, with 20 bases between. The DNA for the CDR3 is TGCGCCAGCAGCGGAAAGGGTCGACAGCCGATCTCTGGAAACACCATATATTTT. Its protein product is CASSGKGRQPISGNTIYF.

CDR3 region: CAWSGREKLFF. The CDR3 DNA reads as TGTGCCTGGTCTGGGAGGGAAAAACTGTTTTTT. The chain recombines TRBV30 with TRBJ1-4; D remains ambiguous. Germline V gene sequence: CDR1 GTSNPN, CDR2 SVGIG (reference sequence). There are 11 residues in the CDR3. Trimming stripped 5 bases from V and 8 bases from J, with 9 bases between.